The 16 T cell receptor beta chains below were found in one sample sequenced in a study of human T cells and chemical hapten exposure. Time point: patch test 2, 6 weeks after DPC sensitization. The treatment was: therapeutic diphenylcyclopropenone sensitization with weekly scalp DPC. TCRdb re-called the RACE reads with MiXCR, one entry per CDR3 protein. There are 120,000 to 150,000 distinct CDR3 sequences in the sample; 10% to 15% occur only once, and 1.3% to 1.5% lies in the top ten. The material sequenced was whole blood, taken in connection with sensitization to the hapten diphenylcyclopropenone (DPC). The origin of the receptors is a woman in her fifties or sixties with alopecia areata. Some clones in this sample may be carry-over from other donors' samples.

There are a few counts of this clonotype. J is TRBJ2-2 and V is TRBV20-1; 13 nucleotides align to TRBD2. The CDR3 spans 15 residues. Germline loops: CDR1 DFQATT, CDR2 SNEGSKA (reference sequence). Trimming at V came to 3 bases and at J to 6 bases, leaving 4 bases not matched to a gene. The CDR3 sequence is CSASFTSGRAGELFF. The CDR3 DNA is TGCAGTGCTAGCTTTACTAGCGGGAGGGCCGGGGAGCTGTTTTTT.

The rearrangement joins TRBV30 to TRBJ2-1, with D hard to call. This CDR3 comprises 16 residues. In germline, CDR1 is GTSNPN, CDR2 SVGIG (reference sequence). V dropped 4 bases and J dropped 0 bases, with 16 bases sitting between them. CDR3: CAWMGSGPGSYNEQFF. The DNA of the CDR3 is TGTGCCTGGATGGGGTCAGGCCCGGGCTCCTACAATGAGCAGTTCTTC.

This clonotype has a count of ten or more. The DNA for the CDR3 is TGTGCCAGCAGACCGGGACTAGCTTCAGGTGGCGGGGAGCTGTTTTTT. Its protein is CASRPGLASGGGELFF. The chain has TRBV11-2 and TRBJ2-2; 9 bases map to TRBD2. The ends lost 6 bases at V and 7 bases at J; junction bases unmatched: 12. Germline values: CDR1 SGHAT, CDR2 FQNNGV. This CDR3 contains 16 residues.

In its sample, this clonotype was seen a few times. The CDR3 coding sequence is TGTGCCAGCAGCGCGACTAGTTTGGGTGAGCAGTTCTTC. It translates to CASSATSLGEQFF. This chain joins TRBV9 and TRBJ2-1; tentatively, D is TRBD2 (6 bases). With 3 bases removed from V and 9 bases from J, the gap between germline ends came to 13 bases. The CDR3 has 13 residues. Germline-derived CDR1 and CDR2 are SGDLS and YYNGEE.

The CDR3: CASSYIQGGDGYTF. DNA of the CDR3: TGTGCCAGCAGTTACATTCAGGGAGGTGATGGCTACACCTTC. The chain uses TRBV27 and TRBJ1-2, with D possibly matching TRBD1 (5 bases). This CDR3 contains 14 residues. The ends were cut back, 4 bases at V and 6 bases at J, with 15 bases in the middle. Germline loops: CDR1 MNHEY, CDR2 SMNVEV (reference sequence).

This clonotype was counted between two and nine times. The V call is TRBV9, the J call TRBJ1-2; the D is unclear. Germline V gene lookup returns CDR1 SGDLS and CDR2 YYNGEE. The CDR3 covers 16 residues. The germline V and J ends were trimmed by 1 base and 0 bases, with 13 bases remaining between them. The CDR3 reads CASSVMDGPANYGYTF. The CDR3 region has the DNA TGTGCCAGCAGCGTAATGGACGGCCCAGCTAACTATGGCTACACCTTC.

A word on this clonotype: The junction shows a germline mismatch at one end, possibly a read error. V usage is TRBV7-7 and J usage is TRBJ2-5; the D gene is possibly TRBD2 (6 bases). CDR1 SSHAT and CDR2 FNYEAQ come from the germline V gene (reference sequence). The CDR3 has 15 amino acids. The CDR3 DNA is TGTGCTAGCAGCTTCAGCCTAGCGCAACAAGAGACCCAGTACTTC. Translating gives CASSFSLAQQETQYF. Variable domain in full (rest from reference TRBV7-7 and TRBJ2-5): GAGVSQSPRYKVTKRGQDVTLRCDPISSHATLYWYQQALGQGPEFLTYFNYEAQPDKSGLPSDRFSAERPEGSISTLTIQRTEQRDSAMYRCASSFSLAQQETQYFGPGTRLLVL.

The J gene is TRBJ2-2, the V gene TRBV5-4, with 7 nucleotides matching TRBD2. This CDR3 has 17 residues. The J segment lost 0 bases and the V segment lost 4 bases, leaving 9 bases of the junction unmatched. CDR1 and CDR2 (germline): SGHNT, YYREEE (reference sequence). The CDR3 protein is CASSRRSSGPNTGELFF. The CDR3 nucleotides read TGTGCCAGCAGCCGTCGGAGTAGCGGGCCGAACACCGGGGAGCTGTTTTTT.

This clonotype was counted ten times or more. The J gene is TRBJ1-1, the V gene TRBV18; tentatively, D is TRBD1 (6 bases). This CDR3 spans 13 amino acids. Trimming removed 1 base at V and 6 bases at J, with 9 bases between. Germline V lookup: CDR1 KGHSH, CDR2 LQKENI. CDR3 in DNA: TGTGCCAGCTCACCACACAGGGAGGCTGAAGCTTTCTTT. Its protein product is CASSPHREAEAFF.

The chain has TRBV12-3 or TRBV12-4 and TRBJ2-7; D perhaps matches TRBD2 (6 bases). V was trimmed by 5 bases and J by 3 bases, leaving 17 bases between them. This CDR3 has 15 residues. The CDR3 protein is CASSPITGSVYEQYF. The CDR3 coding sequence is TGTGCCAGCAGTCCAATCACCGGGAGTGTCTACGAGCAGTACTTC.

This clonotype occurred many times. The CDR3 nucleotides are TGTGCCAGCCGCGACAGGGCTCTCGACGTCCTGACTTTC. This translates into CASRDRALDVLTF. This sequence joins TRBV27 and TRBJ2-6; 7 nucleotides align to TRBD1. Trimming cost V 8 bases and J 11 bases; bases outside gene matches: 9. CDR1 MNHEY and CDR2 SMNVEV come from the germline V gene (reference sequence). The CDR3 covers 13 residues. The complete variable domain, with remaining parts taken from reference TRBV27 and TRBJ2-6, reads EAQVTQNPRYLITVTGKKLTVTCSQNMNHEYMSWYRQDPGLGLRQIYYSMNVEVTDKGDVPEGYKVSRKEKRNFPLILESPSPNQTSLYFCASRDRALDVLTFGAGSRLTVL.

The J gene is TRBJ1-3, the V gene TRBV6-1; D gene ambiguous. This CDR3 comprises 18 residues. Germline values: CDR1 MNHNS, CDR2 SASEGT. Trimming took 6 bases from V and 5 from J, leaving 26 bases between them. The CDR3: CASRRLAPGNFERNTIYF. CDR3 DNA sequence: TGTGCCAGCAGACGATTAGCCCCGGGGAACTTTGAGAGAAACACCATATATTTT.

In this sample, this clonotype turned up a few times. This rearrangement joins TRBV11-2 to TRBJ1-1, with TRBD1 matching over 10 bases. Trimming cost V 4 bases and J 1 base; bases outside gene matches: 15. Germline lookup yields CDR1 SGHAT and CDR2 FQNNGV. This CDR3 is built from 19 residues. The CDR3 here is CASSSRPGTGAERNTEAFF. CDR3 sequence (DNA): TGTGCCAGCAGCTCCCGTCCCGGGACAGGGGCGGAGCGGAACACTGAAGCTTTCTTT.

This clonotype was seen once. The V gene is TRBV27, the J gene TRBJ2-1; D unclear. V shed 1 base and J shed 7 bases, with 11 bases lying between them. CDR3 length: 14 amino acids. CDR1 and CDR2 from the germline V gene are MNHEY and SMNVEV (reference sequence). Here the CDR3 reads CASSLFEPRNEQFF. Here the CDR3 DNA reads TGTGCCAGCAGTTTATTTGAACCGAGGAATGAGCAGTTCTTC.

This clonotype was seen only once. The V gene is TRBV12-3 or TRBV12-4, the J gene TRBJ1-1; a possible D gene is TRBD1 (5 bases). CDR3 size: 13 residues. The V gene lost 2 bases and the J gene lost 4 bases, with 8 bases spanning the gap. The CDR3 loop is CASSLRGVTEAFF. For the CDR3, the DNA is TGTGCCAGCAGTTTAAGAGGGGTCACTGAAGCTTTCTTT.

V is TRBV5-5 and J is TRBJ2-1; 9 bases align to TRBD2. Germline loops: CDR1 SGHKS, CDR2 YYEKEE (reference sequence). J was trimmed by 4 bases and V by 2 bases; bases with no gene match: 4. This CDR3 spans 15 amino acids. CDR3 coding DNA: TGTGCCAGCAGCTTACTTAGCGGGGGTTACAATGAGCAGTTCTTC. Its protein product is CASSLLSGGYNEQFF.